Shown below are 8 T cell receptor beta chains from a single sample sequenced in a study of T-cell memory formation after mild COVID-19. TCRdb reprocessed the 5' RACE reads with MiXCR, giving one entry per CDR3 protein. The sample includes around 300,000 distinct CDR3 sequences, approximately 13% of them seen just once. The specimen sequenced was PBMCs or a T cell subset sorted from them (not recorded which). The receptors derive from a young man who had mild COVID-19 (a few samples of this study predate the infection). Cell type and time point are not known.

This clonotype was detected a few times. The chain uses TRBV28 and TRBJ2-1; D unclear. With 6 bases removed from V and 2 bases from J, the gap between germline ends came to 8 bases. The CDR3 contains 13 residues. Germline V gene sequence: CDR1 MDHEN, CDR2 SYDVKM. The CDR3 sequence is CASRVGPYNEQFF. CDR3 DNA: TGTGCCAGCAGGGTTGGGCCCTACAATGAGCAGTTCTTC.

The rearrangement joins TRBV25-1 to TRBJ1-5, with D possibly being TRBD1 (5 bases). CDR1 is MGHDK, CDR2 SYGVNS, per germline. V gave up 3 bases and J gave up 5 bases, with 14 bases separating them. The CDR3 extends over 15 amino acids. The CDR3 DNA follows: TGTGCCAGCAGTGACTGGGGCAGGAGTGATCAGCCCCAGCATTTT. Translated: CASSDWGRSDQPQHF.

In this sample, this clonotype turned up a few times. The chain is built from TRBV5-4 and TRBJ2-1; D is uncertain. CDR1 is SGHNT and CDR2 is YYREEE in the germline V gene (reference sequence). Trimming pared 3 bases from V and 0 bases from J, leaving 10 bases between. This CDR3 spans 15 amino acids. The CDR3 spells CASSSQSGSYNEQFF. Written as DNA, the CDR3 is TGTGCCAGCAGCTCCCAGTCAGGCTCCTACAATGAGCAGTTCTTC. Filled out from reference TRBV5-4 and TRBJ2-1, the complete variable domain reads ETGVTQSPTHLIKTRGQQVTLRCSSQSGHNTVSWYQQALGQGPQFIFQYYREEENGRGNFPPRFSGLQFPNYSSELNVNALELDDSALYLCASSSQSGSYNEQFFGPGTRLTVL.

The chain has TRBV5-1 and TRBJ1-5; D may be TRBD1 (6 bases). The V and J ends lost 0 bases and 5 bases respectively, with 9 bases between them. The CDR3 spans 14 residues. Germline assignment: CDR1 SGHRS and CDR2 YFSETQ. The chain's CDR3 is CASSLDGGYQPQHF. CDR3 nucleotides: TGCGCCAGCAGCTTGGATGGGGGCTATCAGCCCCAGCATTTT.

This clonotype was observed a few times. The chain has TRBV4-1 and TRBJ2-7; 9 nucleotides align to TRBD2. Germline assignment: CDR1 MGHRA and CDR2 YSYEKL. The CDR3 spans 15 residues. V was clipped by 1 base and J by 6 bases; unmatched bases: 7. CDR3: CASSQALAGGPEQYF. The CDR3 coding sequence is TGCGCCAGCAGCCAAGCACTGGCGGGGGGGCCCGAGCAGTACTTC.

CDR3 nucleotide sequence: TGTGCCAGCTCGTCCTCGGGGGCCGAGCAGTACGTC. Encoded protein: CASSSSGAEQYV. The gene calls are TRBV28 and TRBJ2-7; D may be TRBD1 or TRBD2 (6 bases each). CDR1 is MDHEN, CDR2 SYDVKM, per germline. V was shortened by 8 bases and J by 6 bases, with 14 bases between the two germline ends. The CDR3 sequence is 12 residues long.

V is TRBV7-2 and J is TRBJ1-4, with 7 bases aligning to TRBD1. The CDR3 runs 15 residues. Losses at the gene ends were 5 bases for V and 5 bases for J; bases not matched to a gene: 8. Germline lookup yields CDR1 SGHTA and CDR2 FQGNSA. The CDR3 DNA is TGTGCCAGCAGCCCTACAGGGGTCCAAAATGAAAAACTGTTTTTT. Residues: CASSPTGVQNEKLFF. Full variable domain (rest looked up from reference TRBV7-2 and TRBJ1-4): GAGVSQSPSNKVTEKGKDVELRCDPISGHTALYWYRQSLGQGLEFLIYFQGNSAPDKSGLPSDRFSAERTGGSVSTLTIQRTQQEDSAVYLCASSPTGVQNEKLFFGSGTQLSVL.

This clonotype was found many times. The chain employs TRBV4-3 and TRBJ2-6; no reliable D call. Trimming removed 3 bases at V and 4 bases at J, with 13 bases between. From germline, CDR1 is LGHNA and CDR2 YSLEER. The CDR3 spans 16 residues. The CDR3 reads CASSQFLGTGANVLTF. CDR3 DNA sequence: TGCGCCAGCAGCCAGTTCTTAGGTACCGGGGCCAACGTCCTGACTTTC.